Below, one T cell receptor (beta chain) is given with its context. The record originates from a study of technical replicates of blood from several donors. Losses at the gene ends were 0 bases for V and 5 bases for J; bases not matched to a gene: 7. The CDR3 is 17 residues long. Germline loops: CDR1 GTSNPN, CDR2 SVGIG (reference sequence). This table comes from immunoSEQ multiplex PCR, and its TCRdb copy is limited to in-frame clones, with some not included. The table shows over 70,000 clones, with approximately 95% occurring only once. The TCR was taken from a human donor in good health. The chain is built from TRBV30 and TRBJ2-3; TRBD2 matches at 14 bases. Sequencing used T cells isolated from PBMCs. CDR3 DNA: TGTGCCTGGAGTGTACTCCGGACTAGCGGGAGGCTAGATACGCAGTATTTT. This codes for CAWSVLRTSGRLDTQYF.